The present entry profiles one T cell receptor (beta chain) with its context. RNA transcripts gave rise to amplified TCR beta CDR3 regions. The primer set for the first-round RT-PCR of the TCR CDR3 was HTBI. TCRdb re-analysed the multiplex PCR reads in MiXCR, keeping a single row per CDR3 protein. The table shows 370,000 or so distinct CDR3 sequences, with roughly 13% occurring only once. The data stem from a study of T cells in Graves' hyperthyroidism and ophthalmopathy. This clonotype was obtained from a man under 40 with Graves' hyperthyroidism that later progressed to Graves' ophthalmopathy. Sample: blood.

This chain's CDR3 is CASLFWGAKTQYF. DNA for the CDR3: TGTGCCAGCCTTTTTTGGGGGGCAAAGACCCAGTACTTC. The chain employs TRBV6-1 and TRBJ2-5; D tentatively reads TRBD1 or TRBD2 (6 bases each). Trimming shortened V by 8 bases and J by 6 bases, and 16 bases separated the two germline ends. Germline assignment: CDR1 MNHNS and CDR2 SASEGT. The CDR3 is 13 residues long.